The subject of this entry is one TCR beta chain. Germline V CDR1 and CDR2: LNHNV, YYDKDF (reference sequence). This CDR3 contains 15 residues. With 6 bases clipped from V and 4 bases from J, the junction kept 8 bases outside the gene matches. Generated by immunoSEQ multiplex PCR, the TCRdb table keeps only in-frame clones and is missing some. The sample contains some 65,000 clones, more than 65% of which appear only once. The record originates from a study of blood T cell repertoires in COVID-19. At the level of the study: Sources were T cells, B-cell-depleted T cells, or PBMCs; the material itself was cDNA or gDNA.

The source material was peripheral blood. V usage is TRBV15 and J usage is TRBJ2-3; TRBD2 matches at 9 bases. The sequence was obtained from a woman in her 70s with acute or convalescent COVID-19. In DNA form, the CDR3 reads TGTGCCACCAGTGTGTTTAGCGGGGGTCCAGATACGCAGTATTTT. It codes for CATSVFSGGPDTQYF.